These T cell receptor beta chains were read from a single sample in a study of blood T cells in healthy people across ages. TCRdb processed the 5' RACE reads anew with MiXCR; each CDR3 protein has one entry. The data hold 1.5 million to 2 million distinct CDR3 sequences, with 28% observed a single time. Specimen: blood. The receptors were sampled from a woman under 40 in good health. Both conserved end residues are trimmed from each CDR3. The order of the fields is J gene, CDR3 length, V gene, CDR3 protein.

J gene: TRBJ2-6
CDR3 length: 14
V gene: TRBV20-1
CDR3 protein: SAELQAHSGANVRT

J gene: TRBJ1-5
CDR3 length: 11
V gene: TRBV12-3/TRBV12-4
CDR3 protein: ASSPSGGQPQH

J gene: TRBJ1-2
CDR3 length: 12
V gene: TRBV29-1
CDR3 protein: SVDEGGLGYGYT

J gene: TRBJ2-7
CDR3 length: 14
V gene: TRBV7-2
CDR3 protein: ASSTRTSGRPLEQY

J gene: NA
CDR3 length: 13
V gene: TRBV7-6
CDR3 protein: ASSWGQGAGNEQY

J gene: TRBJ2-1
CDR3 length: 14
V gene: TRBV4-1
CDR3 protein: ASSQKTGGANNEQF

J gene: TRBJ1-2
CDR3 length: 14
V gene: TRBV5-1
CDR3 protein: ASSLDGTGDNYGYT

J gene: TRBJ1-4
CDR3 length: 15
V gene: TRBV11-2
CDR3 protein: ASSPGTDYATNEKLF

J gene: TRBJ2-1
CDR3 length: 18
V gene: TRBV15
CDR3 protein: AASRERASGSLGPYNEQF

J gene: TRBJ2-7
CDR3 length: 15
V gene: TRBV18
CDR3 protein: ASSLLGRTGKSHEQY

J gene: TRBJ1-2
CDR3 length: 13
V gene: TRBV12-3/TRBV12-4
CDR3 protein: ASSLAPTVNYGYT

J gene: TRBJ2-2
CDR3 length: 16
V gene: TRBV28
CDR3 protein: ASTPPRLAGWRAGELF

J gene: TRBJ1-2
CDR3 length: 14
V gene: TRBV20-1
CDR3 protein: SASQRRVQGSDGHT

J gene: TRBJ1-2
CDR3 length: 16
V gene: TRBV5-1
CDR3 protein: ASSHLGTGATTNYGYT